Described below is a single TCR beta chain sequence and its context. Source study methods: Amplification from reference gene primers served as the basis for estimated nucleated cell counts. Profiling relied on immunoSEQ multiplex PCR, and the TCRdb table lists in-frame clones only, not all of them. Clone size and V and J calls were adopted from that table, with D and trimming inferred from the DNA. Of 97,000 or so clones detected, 79% appear once; the ten largest clones hold 15% to 20%. The data were taken from a study of blood T cell repertoires in COVID-19. About the research overall: Researchers got acute and convalescent COVID-19 samples from the United States, Italy and Spain. From T cells, B-cell-depleted T cells, or PBMCs came the material, which was cDNA or gDNA.

V was trimmed by 11 bases and J by 1 base, leaving 12 bases between them. The CDR3 is 12 amino acids. Germline V gene data show CDR1 as ENHRY and CDR2 as SYGVKD. The chain joins TRBV10-3 to TRBJ2-7; the D gene is possibly TRBD2 (6 bases). The source is a woman of 80 years or more with active or convalescent COVID-19. The sample consisted of peripheral blood. This chain's CDR3 is CAASRGSYEQYF. DNA of the CDR3: TGTGCCGCCTCCCGGGGGTCCTACGAGCAGTACTTC.